Following are 29 T cell receptor beta chains from one sample sequenced in a study of blood T cell repertoires in COVID-19. Measured with immunoSEQ multiplex PCR; TCRdb has only the in-frame clones, and not every one. The sample records almost 50,000 clones, roughly 70% being singletons. Source material: peripheral blood. These receptors were collected from a woman in her seventies with acute or convalescent COVID-19.

The chain combines TRBV6-5 with TRBJ1-1; tentative D call: TRBD1 (5 bases). Germline V gene data show CDR1 as MNHEY and CDR2 as SVGAGI. The V end lost 0 bases, the J end lost 4 bases, and 15 bases lay between the germline ends. The CDR3 totals 16 residues. The CDR3 spells CASSYSIPGGGTEAFF. CDR3 in DNA: TGTGCCAGCAGTTACTCGATCCCCGGGGGGGGCACTGAAGCTTTCTTT.

Only one count was recorded for this clone. The rearrangement joins TRBV13 to TRBJ2-4; 9 nucleotides match TRBD2. The CDR3 contains 15 residues. CDR1 PRHDT and CDR2 FYEKMQ come from the germline V gene (reference sequence). The ends lost 5 bases at V and 7 bases at J; junction bases unmatched: 9. The CDR3 is CASSPFAGGLNIQYF. The CDR3, as DNA: TGTGCCAGCAGCCCCTTTGCGGGGGGGCTCAACATTCAGTACTTC.

This clone was detected only a few times. The chain has TRBV6-4 and TRBJ1-6, with TRBD1 matching 7 bases. Germline assignment: CDR1 MRHNA and CDR2 SNTAGT. The CDR3 has 18 amino acids. Unmatched junction bases numbered 7, after V lost 0 bases and J lost 2 bases. This chain's CDR3 is CASSDSKGASAYNSPLHF. The CDR3 bases are TGTGCCAGCAGTGACTCGAAGGGGGCTAGTGCCTATAATTCACCCCTCCACTTT.

The rearrangement uses TRBV3-1 (or the pseudogene TRBV3-2) and TRBJ1-1; D remains unclear. V was pared by 4 bases and J by 6 bases, with 12 bases between. This CDR3 is 13 amino acids long. Germline loops: CDR1 LGHDT, CDR2 YNNKEL (reference sequence). For the CDR3, the DNA is TGTGCCAGCAGCCCTAGAGCGGGTCCTGAAGCTTTCTTT. Translating gives CASSPRAGPEAFF.

This clone appeared once. This chain uses TRBV7-9 with TRBJ1-2, with 8 bases matching TRBD1. CDR3 length equals 14 residues. The V gene end was trimmed by 5 bases and the J gene end by 8 bases; junction bases not matched to a gene: 10. CDR1 SEHNR and CDR2 FQNEAQ come from the germline V gene (reference sequence). The CDR3 DNA reads TGTGCCAGCAGCGGATCGGACAGGGCGGGCGGCTACACCTTC. This codes for CASSGSDRAGGYTF.

The rearrangement joins TRBV6-1 to TRBJ1-2; D perhaps matches TRBD1 (5 bases). The V gene's germline CDR1 is MNHNS and CDR2 SASEGT. V was pared by 0 bases and J by 4 bases, with 12 bases between. This CDR3 contains 15 residues. The CDR3 region is CASSEALQGSYGYTF. The CDR3 DNA sequence: TGTGCCAGCAGTGAAGCGCTTCAGGGATCCTATGGCTACACCTTC.

The J gene is TRBJ2-3, the V gene TRBV28; the D is unclear. Trimming shortened V by 3 bases and J by 1 base, and 17 bases separated the two germline ends. This CDR3 spans 17 amino acids. Per the germline V gene, CDR1 is MDHEN and CDR2 is SYDVKM. The CDR3 nucleotides are TGTGCCAGCAGTTTGCCCCTAAGAGCATCTGGCACAGATACGCAGTATTTT. This sequence encodes CASSLPLRASGTDTQYF.

Only a few counts were recorded for this clone. The chain couples TRBV2 to TRBJ1-1, with D hard to call. CDR1 is SNHLY and CDR2 is FYNNEI in the germline V gene. CDR3 length: 15 residues. The V end was cut by 4 bases, the J end by 1 base, with 13 bases between. CDR3 sequence reads: CASSALGATNTEAFF. The CDR3 nucleotides read TGTGCCAGCAGTGCCCTAGGTGCGACGAACACTGAAGCTTTCTTT.

V gene TRBV19 combines with J gene TRBJ2-1; 13 bases map to TRBD2. There are 15 residues in the CDR3. Germline-derived CDR1 and CDR2 are LNHDA and SQIVND (reference sequence). V dropped 3 bases and J dropped 10; count of bases not matched to a gene: 6. The CDR3 loop reads CASSMQTSGGQEQFF. The CDR3 DNA follows: TGTGCCAGTAGTATGCAGACTAGCGGGGGGCAGGAGCAGTTCTTC. Full variable domain (rest looked up from reference TRBV19 and TRBJ2-1): DGGITQSPKYLFRKEGQNVTLSCEQNLNHDAMYWYRQDPGQGLRLIYYSQIVNDFQKGDIAEGYSVSREKKESFPLTVTSAQKNPTAFYLCASSMQTSGGQEQFFGPGTRLTVL.

This clone is termed large (0.1 to 1%). This chain joins TRBV11-2 and TRBJ2-5; TRBD2 might be the D (6 bases). The CDR3 loop spans 13 amino acids. V lost 1 base to trimming and J lost 4 bases, with 7 bases between them. CDR1 is SGHAT, CDR2 FQNNGV, per germline. For the CDR3, the DNA is TGTGCCAGCAGCTTAGGGGGAGGAGAGACCCAGTACTTC. This encodes CASSLGGGETQYF.

This clone was seen just once. The rearrangement links TRBV2 to TRBJ1-3; 7 nucleotides agree with TRBD1. J gave up 6 bases and V 6 bases, and 11 bases lay outside the gene matches. Per germline, CDR1 SNHLY and CDR2 FYNNEI. The CDR3 extends over 15 amino acids. The CDR3 nucleotides are TGTGCCAGCAGCTCCATTCAGGGGGTACAAAACACCATATATTTT. It encodes CASSSIQGVQNTIYF.

The J gene is TRBJ1-1, the V gene TRBV6-2 or TRBV6-3; D is uncertain. V lost 0 bases and J 8 bases, leaving 10 bases between the germline ends. The length of the CDR3 is 13 residues. Germline CDR1 MNHEY, CDR2 SVGEGT. The CDR3 loop reads CASSYSGRLEAFF. Here the CDR3 DNA reads TGTGCCAGCAGTTACTCGGGCCGCCTAGAAGCTTTCTTT.

At least ten counts were recorded for this clone. V gene TRBV5-5 combines with J gene TRBJ2-2, with D perhaps matching TRBD2 (7 bases). V was shortened by 3 bases and J by 1 base, with 13 bases between the two germline ends. Germline CDR1 reads SGHKS; CDR2 reads YYEKEE (reference sequence). The CDR3 runs to 16 residues. CDR3 DNA: TGTGCCAGCAGCTCAGCCGGGGGGCAGAACACCGGGGAGCTGTTTTTT. Protein: CASSSAGGQNTGELFF.

This chain uses TRBV9 with TRBJ1-5, with TRBD1 matching over 8 bases. The ends lost 4 bases at V and 5 bases at J; junction bases unmatched: 5. The CDR3 is 14 residues long. Germline assignment: CDR1 SGDLS and CDR2 YYNGEE. The DNA for the CDR3 is TGTGCCAGCAGCCCAGGGGACAGGTATCAGCCCCAGCATTTT. Protein sequence: CASSPGDRYQPQHF.

This chain links TRBV7-3 with TRBJ2-3; 7 bases fit TRBD2. The ends lost 5 bases at V and 2 bases at J; junction bases unmatched: 7. From germline, CDR1 is SGHTA and CDR2 FQGTGA. The CDR3 length is 15 residues. CDR3 sequence reads: CASSPGGGVTDTQYF. The CDR3, as DNA: TGTGCCAGCAGCCCTGGGGGGGGTGTCACAGATACGCAGTATTTT.

This clone showed up just a few times. The chain combines TRBV11-2 with TRBJ1-1; D unresolved. There are 12 residues in the CDR3. V was clipped by 1 base and J by 4 bases, with 4 bases between them. Germline-derived CDR1 and CDR2 are SGHAT and FQNNGV. The CDR3 protein is CASSLGATEAFF. The CDR3 DNA sequence: TGTGCCAGCAGCTTAGGAGCCACTGAAGCTTTCTTT.

V is TRBV12-3 or TRBV12-4 and J is TRBJ2-3; D perhaps matches TRBD2 (5 bases). Between the trimmed V and J ends, which lost 8 bases and 9 bases, there was a span of 12 bases. The CDR3 totals 11 residues. Written as DNA, the CDR3 is TGTGCCAGCGAGGGTGGAAAGACGCAGTATTTT. Its translation is CASEGGKTQYF.

V is TRBV24-1 and J is TRBJ2-1; weak D call: TRBD2 (5 bases). The CDR3 length is 15 residues. Trimming cost V 3 bases and J 6 bases, with 14 bases left between them. Germline CDR1 and CDR2: KGHDR and SFDVKD. CDR3 in DNA: TGTGCCACCAGTGATCGGGGTGGGAGAGGCAATGAGCAGTTCTTC. The encoded protein is CATSDRGGRGNEQFF.

The chain recombines TRBV28 with TRBJ1-2, with D perhaps matching TRBD1 (6 bases). The CDR3 sequence is 11 residues long. Trimming took off 6 bases at V and 8 bases at J, with 10 bases between the two ends. The V gene's germline CDR1 is MDHEN and CDR2 SYDVKM. DNA for the CDR3: TGTGCCAGCAGCGTCAGGGGAGGCTACACCTTC. Its translation is CASSVRGGYTF.

This clone was recorded only once. The chain uses TRBV5-4 and TRBJ2-5, with 9 bases identical to TRBD1. The CDR3 contains 16 residues. Germline CDR1 reads SGHNT; CDR2 reads YYREEE (reference sequence). V gave up 4 bases and J gave up 5 bases; unmatched junction bases: 12. Here the CDR3 DNA reads TGTGCCAGCAGCCCAAACGCCGGGACAGGGAAGGAGACCCAGTACTTC. This encodes CASSPNAGTGKETQYF.

The V gene is TRBV3-1 (or the pseudogene TRBV3-2), the J gene TRBJ1-2; the D is unclear. The V gene's germline CDR1 is LGHDT and CDR2 YNNKEL (reference sequence). The V end was cut by 2 bases, the J end by 4 bases, with 11 bases between. The CDR3 length is 14 residues. This chain's CDR3 is CASSQTDGAYGYTF. In DNA, the CDR3 is TGTGCCAGCAGCCAAACCGACGGAGCCTATGGCTACACCTTC.

The V call is TRBV28, the J call TRBJ2-2; 10 nucleotides agree with TRBD1. After removal of 6 bases from V and 4 bases from J, the junction contained 5 bases not matched to a gene. CDR1 is MDHEN, CDR2 SYDVKM, per germline. The CDR3 is 15 amino acids. The CDR3, as DNA: TGTGCCAGCAGGGGGACAGGGGCGGGCACCGGGGAGCTGTTTTTT. As protein: CASRGTGAGTGELFF.

The genes are TRBV5-5 and TRBJ1-5; possible D gene TRBD1, 6 bases. V shed 0 bases and J shed 1 base, with 11 bases lying between them. Per the germline V gene, CDR1 is SGHKS and CDR2 is YYEKEE (reference sequence). The CDR3 runs 16 residues. For the CDR3, the DNA is TGTGCCAGCAGCTTGGTAGGGGGAGACAGCAATCAGCCCCAGCATTTT. It encodes CASSLVGGDSNQPQHF. Based on the CDR3 plus reference TRBV5-5 and TRBJ1-5, the full variable domain is DAGVTQSPTHLIKTRGQQVTLRCSPISGHKSVSWYQQVLGQGPQFIFQYYEKEERGRGNFPDRFSARQFPNYSSELNVNALLLGDSALYLCASSLVGGDSNQPQHFGDGTRLSIL.

This chain connects TRBV19 to TRBJ2-1; no reliable D call. Between the trimmed V and J ends, which lost 3 bases and 9 bases, there was a span of 15 bases. This CDR3 region has 14 residues. From germline, CDR1 is LNHDA and CDR2 SQIVND (reference sequence). CDR3 protein: CASSIRHGHGEQFF. For the CDR3, the DNA is TGTGCCAGTAGTATCAGGCACGGTCATGGTGAGCAGTTCTTC. Based on the CDR3 plus reference TRBV19 and TRBJ2-1, the full variable domain is DGGITQSPKYLFRKEGQNVTLSCEQNLNHDAMYWYRQDPGQGLRLIYYSQIVNDFQKGDIAEGYSVSREKKESFPLTVTSAQKNPTAFYLCASSIRHGHGEQFFGPGTRLTVL.

Concerning this clone: This same CDR3 is encoded by further DNA sequences in the sample. J is TRBJ1-1 and V is TRBV18; 10 nucleotides match TRBD1. Per germline, CDR1 KGHSH and CDR2 LQKENI. The CDR3 sequence is 14 residues long. The V and J ends lost 5 bases and 5 bases, in that order; junction bases with no gene match: 5. CDR3 sequence (DNA): TGTGCCAGCTCATCGGGACAGGGGTATACTGAAGCTTTCTTT. This gives the protein CASSSGQGYTEAFF.

The chain uses TRBV14 and TRBJ2-7; 7 nucleotides match TRBD2. Unmatched junction bases numbered 5, after V lost 6 bases and J lost 6 bases. The CDR3 loop spans 12 amino acids. Germline V gene data show CDR1 as SGHDN and CDR2 as FVKESK. The CDR3 DNA sequence: TGTGCCAGCAGGGGAGGGCCGGGCGAGCAGTACTTC. It encodes CASRGGPGEQYF.

CDR3 nucleotides: TGTGCCAGCAGCCCTCAAAGAGGCTCCAATGAGCAGTTCTTC. Translation gives CASSPQRGSNEQFF. The V and J genes are TRBV5-4 and TRBJ2-1; unclear D gene. The germline CDR1 and CDR2 sequences are SGHNT and YYREEE (reference sequence). The CDR3 covers 14 residues. V lost 4 bases, J lost 6 bases, and 14 bases lay in between. The variable domain in full, completed from reference TRBV5-4 and TRBJ2-1, reads ETGVTQSPTHLIKTRGQQVTLRCSSQSGHNTVSWYQQALGQGPQFIFQYYREEENGRGNFPPRFSGLQFPNYSSELNVNALELDDSALYLCASSPQRGSNEQFFGPGTRLTVL.

V gene TRBV4-3 combines with J gene TRBJ2-2; TRBD2 agrees at 8 bases. The CDR3 runs to 13 residues. The junction had 2 bases not matched to a gene; V was cut back by 3 bases and J by 8 bases. CDR1 LGHNA and CDR2 YSLEER come from the germline V gene. The CDR3 loop reads CASSHTSGGELFF. CDR3 DNA sequence: TGCGCCAGCAGCCACACTAGCGGTGGGGAGCTGTTTTTT.

The CDR3 DNA reads as TGTGCCAGCAGCGGACAGGGGAACACCGGGGAGCTGTTTTTT. Amino acid sequence: CASSGQGNTGELFF. This chain links TRBV6-5 with TRBJ2-2; 8 bases align to TRBD1. Germline CDR1 MNHEY, CDR2 SVGAGI. This CDR3 comprises 14 residues. The V segment lost 6 bases and the J segment 1 base; nucleotides outside the gene matches: 1.